This TCR beta chain was sequenced in a study of cytotoxic CD8 clonotypes in ibrutinib-treated CLL (dated by TCRdb to about 2021). A note on the overall study: The cohort had 11 relapsed/refractory and around 14 treatment-naive patients; approximately 18 were IGHV unmutated. Partial responses were observed in 24 patients and complete responses in 2; after a median follow-up of 68 months, remission was maintained in 15 or so patients and progression was observed in approximately 12. The response samples were drawn at a median of 12 months into treatment, with a range of roughly 6 to 36 months. On average, each sample had approximately 260,000 productive templates and tens of thousands of productive rearrangements. Longitudinal samples were obtainable from about 30% of the roughly 86 participants in the trial. Cryopreserved peripheral blood mononuclear cells were collected before treatment, at response, and at either disease progression or sustained remission. Patients were still on ibrutinib when every remission and progressive disease sample was collected. What the study reported, not specific to this receptor: Baseline clonality was found to be higher than that of age-matched healthy donors and was strongly correlated with circulating CD8+ T-cell counts. Public clonotypes were rare and either shrank or stayed stable during treatment, and the rise in clonality at ibrutinib response reflected expansion of private clonotypes. Sampling times were not matched between sustained-remission and progressing patients, and lymph node repertoires were not studied. At ibrutinib response clonality went up, during sustained remission it held steady, and at progression it dropped back toward baseline.

The CDR3 runs 20 residues from the cysteine to the phenylalanine. The read is trimmed to its CDR3 DNA, 60 bases read in frame from base 1. Trimmed from V: 5 bases; trimmed from J: 5 bases; junction bases lacking a gene match: 14. CDR1 MDHEN and CDR2 SYDVKM were looked up in the germline V gene. Remarks on this clone: Its recognized antigen is unknown. Base qualities are not recorded, but no much larger clone differs from it by a single base.

The intended sense of this specimen's time point label: 12 months on ibrutinib. For TCR beta library preparation, roughly 2 micrograms of genomic DNA were isolated from cryopreserved PBMCs. Longitudinal blood samples from CLL patients receiving ibrutinib monotherapy were subjected to high-throughput TCR beta sequencing. The patients were enrolled in a single-center, open-label phase 2 trial of ibrutinib monotherapy. Each clonotype received, on average, about 10x coverage in deep resolution sequencing performed on a MiSeq, where the target depth lay between 1 in 1 million and 1 in 200,000 T cells. TCR beta libraries were generated with the immunoSEQ hsTCRB Kit. In the original analysis: ImmunoSEQ Data Assistant and ImmunoSEQ Analyzer were used for data analysis, and V, D and J genes were assigned according to IMGT definitions. Clonality, which ranges from 0 to 1, was calculated as one minus the normalized Shannon entropy of productive rearrangement frequencies. Public clonotype analysis was restricted to overrepresented clonotypes comprising at least 0.05% of each patient's repertoire. Repertoires from some twelve age-matched healthy donors in immuneACCESS were used as clonality controls. TCRdb retrieved this table from immuneACCESS and kept in-frame rearrangements only. Not all clones are present; in checked studies, unresolved V genes account for under half, and no reason is known for the remainder. That table supplies the V and J calls and clone size; D and trimming were determined from the DNA. For this sample the table gives fewer than 70,000 clones, of which more than 70% were detected only once. The ten largest clones capture 35% to 55% of the sample.

This sequence originates from a human donor with chronic lymphocytic leukemia. Sequencing was performed on PBMCs, taken after 12 months of ibrutinib treatment. This chain joins TRBV28 to TRBJ2-2, with 16 central nucleotides matching TRBD2. The CDR3 reads CASSLMAGTSGRAITGELFF. In nucleotides, the sequence is TGTGCCAGCAGTCTAATGGCCGGGACTAGCGGGAGGGCCATTACCGGGGAGCTGTTTTTT.